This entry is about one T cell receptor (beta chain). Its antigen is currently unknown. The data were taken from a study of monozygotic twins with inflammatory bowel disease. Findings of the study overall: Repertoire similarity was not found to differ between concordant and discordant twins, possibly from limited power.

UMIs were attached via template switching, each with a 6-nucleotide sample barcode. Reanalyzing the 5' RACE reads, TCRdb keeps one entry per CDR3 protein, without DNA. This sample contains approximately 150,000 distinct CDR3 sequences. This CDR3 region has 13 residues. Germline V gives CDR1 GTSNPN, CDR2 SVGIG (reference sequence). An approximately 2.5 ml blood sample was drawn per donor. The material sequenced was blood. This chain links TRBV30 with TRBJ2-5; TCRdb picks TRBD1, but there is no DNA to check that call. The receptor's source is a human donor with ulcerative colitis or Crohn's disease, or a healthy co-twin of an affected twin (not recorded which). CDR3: CAWGHSGGETPYF. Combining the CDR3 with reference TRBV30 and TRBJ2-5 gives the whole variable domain SQTIHQWPATLVQPVGSPLSLECTVEGTSNPNLYWYRQAAGRGLQLLFYSVGIGQISSEVPQNLSASRPQDRQFILSSKKLLLSDSGFYLCAWGHSGGETPYFGPGTRLLVL.